This TCR beta chain derives from a study of blood T cell repertoires in COVID-19 (TCRdb year 2020). For context, the study as a whole: Samples covering the acute and convalescent phases of COVID-19 were provided by collaborators in the United States, Italy and Spain. The material from the prospective study consisted of cDNA or gDNA derived from T cells, B-cell-depleted T cells, or PBMCs. Subjects who had been exposed to COVID-19, were actively infected with it, or had recovered from it provided the deeply sampled blood TCRbeta repertoires that made up the dataset. The repertoires were made available in a free public database intended to serve as a resource for research on the immune response to SARS-CoV-2. The samples were drawn from the first 160 participants of the ongoing ImmuneRACE study and from 1,254 subjects provided by 6 global collaborators. Sample metadata almost always included a de-identified subject ID, COVID-19 status, age in years and sex. Where available, HLA class I and class II types were obtained from metadata supplied by the sample provider rather than from assay-based typing. The study at large found these results: The amount of clinical and demographic metadata varied by source and participant and was provided uncurated.

In Seattle, one collaborating source enrolled patients while the infection was active and tracked those patients longitudinally over the course of disease. Each collaborating institution followed its own protocols to collect whole blood in K2EDTA tubes. For TCRbeta analysis, collaborators shipped samples as frozen whole blood, isolated PBMCs, or DNA extracted from either of those sample types. A word on this clone: Its target antigen remains unknown. No base qualities exist here, and no much larger clone lies one base off it.

Via the germline V gene, CDR1 is SGDLS and CDR2 YYNGEE. The CDR3 holds 15 amino acids from the cysteine to the phenylalanine. CDR3 DNA only is kept here, 45 bases in frame from base 1. The germline ends are 14 bases apart after V is trimmed by 4 bases and J by 1 base. TCRbeta CDR3 regions were amplified from genomic DNA by means of the immunoSEQ Assay, a bias-controlled multiplex PCR. On the authors' methods: The number of nucleated cells in each sample was estimated by amplification of reference gene primers within the assay. To quantify the absolute abundance of each unique TCRbeta CDR3 rearrangement, sequence reads were collapsed and filtered. For each sample, productive Simpson clonality was calculated as the square root of Simpson's diversity index across productive rearrangements. Sourced from immuneACCESS, this table was stored by TCRdb with only in-frame sequences that have V and J called. A share of the clones is absent; for the studies checked, an unresolved V gene accounts for under half, and the remainder has no known explanation. Clone size and the V and J calls come from that table; the DNA yielded D and trimming. The sample contains 150,000 or so clones, about 83% of them found a single time. In total, the top ten clones hold roughly 12% of the sample.

Input material: peripheral blood. This chain is built from TRBV9 and TRBJ1-2; D gene: possibly TRBD1, on 6 matching bases. The TCR was taken from a woman aged 55 to 70 with COVID-19, enrolled during active disease. The DNA sequence is TGTGCCAGCAGCTCCGCCGGACAGTATAACTATGGCTACACCTTC. This yields the protein CASSSAGQYNYGYTF.